This TCR beta chain was sequenced for a study of OX40 agonist ivuxolimab in advanced cancers. For the study at large: In this trial design, patients received ivuxolimab intravenously at 0.01 to 10 mg/kg every 2 weeks.

Sequencing was performed with immunoSEQ multiplex PCR; in TCRdb, only in-frame clones are kept and a portion is missing. The repertoire consists of roughly 64,000 clones, with around 83% occurring once and the leading ten covering around 5%. This CDR3 has 13 amino acids. The germline CDR1 and CDR2 sequences are SGHTA and FQGNSA. V was clipped by 7 bases and J by 5 bases, with 12 bases between them. Study-wide points: Not determined was the antigen specificity of the expanded peripheral T cells.

Details on this clone: Its antigen is still unknown.

The specimen comprised CD4+ or CD8+ T cells sorted from blood, sampled in a trial of the OX40 agonist ivuxolimab. This TCR came from an adult with an advanced solid tumor such as melanoma, head and neck, liver or kidney cancer. The chain is built from TRBV7-2 and TRBJ2-1; possibly TRBD1 or TRBD2 for D (5 bases each). The CDR3 loop reads CASTRGTNNEQFF. CDR3 bases: TGTGCCAGCACCCGAGGGACGAACAATGAGCAGTTCTTC.